Listed here are 9 T cell receptor beta chains from one sample, sequenced in a study of CD4 T cells in relation to SARS-CoV-2 and coronaviruses. Here immunoSEQ multiplex PCR was the method, and the copy in TCRdb shows in-frame clones only, minus some. The repertoire holds around 31,000 clones, with about 76% as singletons. For these TCRs, the target antigens are not known. What was sequenced was memory CD4+ T cells from PBMCs, cultured in vitro. These receptors were obtained from an adult with COVID-19.

This clone has a single count. This chain links TRBV5-1 with TRBJ2-5; TRBD1 agrees at 10 bases. Germline V gene data show CDR1 as SGHRS and CDR2 as YFSETQ. The CDR3 totals 15 residues. With V trimmed by 4 bases and J by 5 bases, 8 bases remained unmatched. The CDR3 DNA sequence: TGCGCCAGCAGCGGTGGGGACAGGGGTTGGGAGACCCAGTACTTC. This codes for CASSGGDRGWETQYF.

This chain joins TRBV11-2 and TRBJ2-2; D gene ambiguous. The CDR3 spans 16 residues. Deletions cut 1 base from V and 1 base from J, with 10 bases between. Germline V CDR1 and CDR2: SGHAT, FQNNGV. The CDR3 DNA reads TGTGCCAGCAGCTTAGGTGTCTTTGAGAACACCGGGGAGCTGTTTTTT. This gives the protein CASSLGVFENTGELFF.

The chain carries TRBV6-5 and TRBJ2-2; D unclear. The ends were cut back, 6 bases at V and 6 bases at J, with 11 bases in the middle. From germline, CDR1 is MNHEY and CDR2 SVGAGI. The CDR3 extends over 13 amino acids. The CDR3 nucleotides are TGTGCCAGCAGAGACGGGTTTGCCGGGGAGCTGTTTTTT. It specifies CASRDGFAGELFF.

This clone was counted once. The V and J genes are TRBV15 and TRBJ1-4, with D perhaps TRBD1 (5 bases). Germline assignment: CDR1 LNHNV and CDR2 YYDKDF (reference sequence). The CDR3 is made up of 14 amino acids. Trimming removed 5 bases from V and 4 bases from J, with 11 bases in between. This CDR3 reads CATSGGRGNEKLFF. The CDR3 DNA reads as TGTGCCACCAGCGGGGGACGCGGTAATGAAAAACTGTTTTTT.

V usage is TRBV28 and J usage is TRBJ1-3; unclear D gene. V shed 4 bases and J shed 0 bases, with 7 bases lying between them. The germline V gene encodes CDR1 MDHEN and CDR2 SYDVKM. CDR3 length: 14 residues. The CDR3 sequence is CASSWGSSGNTIYF. The CDR3 region has the DNA TGTGCCAGCAGTTGGGGAAGCTCTGGAAACACCATATATTTT.

In DNA form, the CDR3 reads TGCAGCGTTGACCCTGTTGGCGGGGGTCGGCCAGAGACCCAGTACTTC. Protein product: CSVDPVGGGRPETQYF. The J gene is TRBJ2-5, the V gene TRBV29-1; 7 positions agree with TRBD2. V dropped 3 bases and J dropped 4; count of bases not matched to a gene: 14. CDR3 length: 16 residues. Germline CDR1 and CDR2: SQVTM and ANQGSEA.

This chain joins TRBV25-1 and TRBJ1-3; D may be TRBD1 (6 bases). Trimming removed 4 bases from V and 0 bases from J, with 7 bases in between. Germline V lookup: CDR1 MGHDK, CDR2 SYGVNS. This CDR3 is built from 14 residues. CDR3 protein: CASSGQASGNTIYF. DNA for the CDR3: TGTGCCAGCAGTGGACAGGCCTCTGGAAACACCATATATTTT.

The rearrangement uses TRBV6-2 or TRBV6-3 and TRBJ2-7, with 10 bases matching TRBD2. Germline lookup yields CDR1 MNHEY and CDR2 SVGEGT. V lost 5 bases to trimming and J lost 1 base; unmatched junction nucleotides: 8. The CDR3 is 16 residues long. The CDR3 sequence is CASSRTSGIISYEQYF. CDR3 DNA: TGTGCCAGCAGTCGGACTAGCGGTATCATATCCTACGAGCAGTACTTC.

This clone appeared a few times. The chain links TRBV11-2 to TRBJ2-2; TRBD2 matches at 10 bases. J gave up 6 bases and V 5 bases, and 3 bases lay outside the gene matches. Germline CDR1 is SGHAT and CDR2 is FQNNGV. The CDR3 totals 14 residues. CDR3: CASSATSGSGELFF. For the CDR3, the DNA is TGTGCCAGCAGCGCGACTAGCGGGTCCGGGGAGCTGTTTTTT.